This T cell receptor beta chain originates from a study of vaccination effects on CD4 cells after COVID-19. General study results and limits: There was only 1 of 255 vaccine-induced clones in healthy vaccinees that cross-reacted with common cold coronaviruses.

Investigators separated out CD4+ T cells once 10 days of culture had passed. As regards this clone: Its target is not known.

This CDR3 comprises 13 residues. Looked up from germline, CDR1 is LNHNV and CDR2 is YYDKDF (reference sequence). The trim removed 10 bases at V and 7 bases at J, leaving 10 bases unmatched. This table comes from immunoSEQ multiplex PCR, and its TCRdb copy is limited to in-frame clones, with some not included. This sample has tens of thousands of clones; 73% occur once, and the top ten carry approximately 10%. V is TRBV15 and J is TRBJ2-1; 7 nucleotides align to TRBD2. This receptor was taken from a human donor who received a COVID-19 vaccine. Sample: CD4+ T cells from PBMCs cultured without peptide, taken before COVID-19 vaccination. The CDR3 here is CASAGVRGNEQFF. CDR3 coding DNA: TGTGCCAGCGCGGGAGTCCGGGGGAATGAGCAGTTCTTC.